This TCR beta chain emerged from a study of cytomegalovirus exposure and HLA in healthy donors. Study in general: Of around 410 genotyped donors, 80% to 85% grouped in the Caucasian-associated ancestry cluster.

Nominally healthy donors were sampled, though unrecorded immune exposures were likely. Study-wide results and limits: TCR beta V- and J-gene trimming was later associated with a missense DCLRE1C variant. A few V segments could not be told apart, such as TRBV6-2 and TRBV6-3, and were left out.

PCR amplification relied on 60 Vbeta primers (plus 13 Jbeta primers). Method: immunoSEQ multiplex PCR; TCRdb's copy keeps in-frame clones and lacks some. This sample has hundreds of thousands of clones, with more than 85% found just once. V was trimmed by 1 base and J by 0 bases, leaving 10 bases between them. In germline, CDR1 is SEHNR, CDR2 FQNEAQ (reference sequence). The CDR3 is made up of 15 amino acids. Turning to this clone: The antigen remains unidentified.

The chain carries TRBV7-9 and TRBJ2-7, with D unclear. Sequenced input: PBMCs. This clonotype originated in a woman between 18 and 29 years old in good health and CMV-seronegative. DNA of the CDR3: TGTGCCAGCAGCTTAGTGCGTGACAACTCCTACGAGCAGTACTTC. Translation gives CASSLVRDNSYEQYF.